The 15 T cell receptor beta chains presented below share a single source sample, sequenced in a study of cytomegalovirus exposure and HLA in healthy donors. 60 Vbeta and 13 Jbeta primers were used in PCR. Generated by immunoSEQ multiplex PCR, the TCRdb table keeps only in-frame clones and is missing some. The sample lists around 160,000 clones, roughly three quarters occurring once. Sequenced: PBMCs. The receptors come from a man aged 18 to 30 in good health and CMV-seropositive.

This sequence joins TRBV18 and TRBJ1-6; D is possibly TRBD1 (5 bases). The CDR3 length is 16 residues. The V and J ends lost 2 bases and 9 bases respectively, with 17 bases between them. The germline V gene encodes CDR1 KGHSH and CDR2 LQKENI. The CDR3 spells CASSPSPRADGSPLHF. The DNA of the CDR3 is TGTGCCAGCTCACCATCCCCCAGGGCAGATGGTTCACCCCTCCACTTT.

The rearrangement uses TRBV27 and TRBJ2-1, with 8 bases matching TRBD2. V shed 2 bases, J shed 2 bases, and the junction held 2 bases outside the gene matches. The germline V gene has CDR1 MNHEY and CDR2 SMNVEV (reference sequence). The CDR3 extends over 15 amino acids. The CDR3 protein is CASSLAGGTYNEQFF. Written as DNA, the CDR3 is TGTGCCAGCAGTTTAGCGGGGGGCACCTACAATGAGCAGTTCTTC.

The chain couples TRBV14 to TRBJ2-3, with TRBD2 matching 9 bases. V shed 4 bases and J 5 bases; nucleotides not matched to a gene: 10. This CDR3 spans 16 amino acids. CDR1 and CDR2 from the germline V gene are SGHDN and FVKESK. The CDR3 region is CASSPRGAGGLDTQYF. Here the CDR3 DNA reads TGTGCCAGCAGCCCCCGGGGAGCGGGGGGTCTAGATACGCAGTATTTT.

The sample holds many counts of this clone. The CDR3 coding sequence is TGCGCCAGCAGCCGAACGGGACAACTCGACAATCAGCCCCAGCATTTT. Its protein product is CASSRTGQLDNQPQHF. This sequence joins TRBV4-1 and TRBJ1-5; tentatively, D is TRBD1 (6 bases). This CDR3 has 16 amino acids. Germline V gene sequence: CDR1 MGHRA, CDR2 YSYEKL. V shed 4 bases and J shed 3 bases, with 16 bases lying between them.

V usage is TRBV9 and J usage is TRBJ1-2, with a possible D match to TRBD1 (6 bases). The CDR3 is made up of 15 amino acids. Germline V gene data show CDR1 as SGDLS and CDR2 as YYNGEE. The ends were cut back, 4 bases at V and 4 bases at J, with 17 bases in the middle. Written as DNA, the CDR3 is TGTGCCAGCAGCCTAGGGGGGGGTAGTGGCTATGGCTACACCTTC. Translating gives CASSLGGGSGYGYTF.

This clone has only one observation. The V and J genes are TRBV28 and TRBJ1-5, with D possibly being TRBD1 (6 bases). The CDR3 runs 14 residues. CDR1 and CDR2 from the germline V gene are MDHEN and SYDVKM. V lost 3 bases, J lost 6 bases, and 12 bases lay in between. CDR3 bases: TGTGCCAGCAGTTTGTCAGGGGAGGGTCAGCCCCAGCATTTT. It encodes CASSLSGEGQPQHF.

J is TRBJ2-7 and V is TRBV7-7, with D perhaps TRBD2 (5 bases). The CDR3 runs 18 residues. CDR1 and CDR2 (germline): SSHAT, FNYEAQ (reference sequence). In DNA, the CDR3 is TGTGCTAGCAGCTCGGGGTGCCGTATTTGGTCTTTTGAAAACGAGCAGTACGTC. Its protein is CASSSGCRIWSFENEQYV.

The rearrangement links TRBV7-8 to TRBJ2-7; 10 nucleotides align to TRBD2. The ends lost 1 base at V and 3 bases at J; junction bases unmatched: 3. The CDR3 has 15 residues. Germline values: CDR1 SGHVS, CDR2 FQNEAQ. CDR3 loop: CASSLVPSGGYEQYV. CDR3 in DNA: TGTGCCAGCAGCTTAGTGCCTAGCGGGGGCTACGAGCAGTACGTC.

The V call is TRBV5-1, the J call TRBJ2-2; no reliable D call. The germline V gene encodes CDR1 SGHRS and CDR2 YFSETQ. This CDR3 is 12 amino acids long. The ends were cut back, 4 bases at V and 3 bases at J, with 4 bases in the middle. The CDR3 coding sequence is TGCGCCAGCAGCCCTCACACCGGGGAGCTGTTTTTT. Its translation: CASSPHTGELFF.

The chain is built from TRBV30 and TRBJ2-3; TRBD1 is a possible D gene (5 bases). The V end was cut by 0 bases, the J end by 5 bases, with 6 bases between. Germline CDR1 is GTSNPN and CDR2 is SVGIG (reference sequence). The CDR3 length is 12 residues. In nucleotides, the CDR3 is TGTGCCTGGAGTGTCCAGGGAGATACGCAGTATTTT. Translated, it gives CAWSVQGDTQYF.

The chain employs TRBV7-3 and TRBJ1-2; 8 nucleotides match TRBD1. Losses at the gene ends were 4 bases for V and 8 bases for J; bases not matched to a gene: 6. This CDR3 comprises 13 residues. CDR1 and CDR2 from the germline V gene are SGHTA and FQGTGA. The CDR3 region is CASSWQGARGYTF. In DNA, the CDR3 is TGTGCCAGCAGCTGGCAGGGGGCGCGGGGCTACACCTTC.

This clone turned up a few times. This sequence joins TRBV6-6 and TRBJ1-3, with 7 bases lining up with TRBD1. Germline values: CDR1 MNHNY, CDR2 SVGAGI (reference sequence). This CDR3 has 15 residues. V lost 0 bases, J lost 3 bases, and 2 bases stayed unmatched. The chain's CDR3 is CASSYSAGGGNTIYF. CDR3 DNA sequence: TGTGCCAGCAGTTACTCCGCAGGGGGTGGAAACACCATATATTTT.

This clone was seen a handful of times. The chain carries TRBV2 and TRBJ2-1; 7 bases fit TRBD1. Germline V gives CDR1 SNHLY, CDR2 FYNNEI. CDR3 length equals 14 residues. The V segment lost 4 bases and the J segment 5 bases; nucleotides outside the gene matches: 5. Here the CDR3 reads CASSVSGQNNEQFF. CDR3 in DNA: TGTGCCAGCAGTGTGTCGGGACAGAACAATGAGCAGTTCTTC.

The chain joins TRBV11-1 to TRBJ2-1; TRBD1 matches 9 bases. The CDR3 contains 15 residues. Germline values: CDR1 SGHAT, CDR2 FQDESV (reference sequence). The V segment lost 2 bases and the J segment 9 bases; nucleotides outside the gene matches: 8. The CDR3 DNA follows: TGTGCCAGCAGCTTAATCACAGGGGGCTCGAGTGAGCAGTTCTTC. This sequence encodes CASSLITGGSSEQFF.

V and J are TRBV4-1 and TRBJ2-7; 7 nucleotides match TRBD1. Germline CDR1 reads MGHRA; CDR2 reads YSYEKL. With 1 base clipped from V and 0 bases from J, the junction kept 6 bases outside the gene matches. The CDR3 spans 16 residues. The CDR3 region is CASSQGWTGVSYEQYV. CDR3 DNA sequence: TGCGCCAGCAGCCAAGGGTGGACAGGCGTCTCCTACGAGCAGTACGTC.